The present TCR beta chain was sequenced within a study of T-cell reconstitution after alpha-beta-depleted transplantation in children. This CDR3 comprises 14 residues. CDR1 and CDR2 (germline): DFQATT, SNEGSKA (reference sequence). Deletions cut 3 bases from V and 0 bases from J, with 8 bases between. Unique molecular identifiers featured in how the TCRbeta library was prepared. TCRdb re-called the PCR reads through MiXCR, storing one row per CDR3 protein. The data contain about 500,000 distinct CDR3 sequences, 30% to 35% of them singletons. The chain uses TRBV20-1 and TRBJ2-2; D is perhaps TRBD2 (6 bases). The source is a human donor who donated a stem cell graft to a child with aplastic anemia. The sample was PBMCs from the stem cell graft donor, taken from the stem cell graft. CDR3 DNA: TGCAGTGCTAGGGGGAGGTCGAACACCGGGGAGCTGTTTTTT. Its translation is CSARGRSNTGELFF.